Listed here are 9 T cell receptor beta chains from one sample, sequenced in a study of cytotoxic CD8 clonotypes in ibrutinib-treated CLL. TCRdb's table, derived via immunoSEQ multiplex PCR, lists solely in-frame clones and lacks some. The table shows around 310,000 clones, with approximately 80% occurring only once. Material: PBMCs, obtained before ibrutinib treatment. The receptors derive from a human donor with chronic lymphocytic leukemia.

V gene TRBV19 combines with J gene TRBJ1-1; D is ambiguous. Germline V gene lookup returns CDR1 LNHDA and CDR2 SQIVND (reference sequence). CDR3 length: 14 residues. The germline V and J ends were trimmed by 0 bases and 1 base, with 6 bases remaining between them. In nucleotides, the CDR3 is TGTGCCAGTAGTATAGATCAAGGGAACACTGAAGCTTTCTTT. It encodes CASSIDQGNTEAFF.

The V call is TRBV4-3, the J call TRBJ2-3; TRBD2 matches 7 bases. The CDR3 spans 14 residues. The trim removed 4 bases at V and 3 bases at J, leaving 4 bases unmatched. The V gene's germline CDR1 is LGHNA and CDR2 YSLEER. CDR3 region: CASSPTSATDTQYF. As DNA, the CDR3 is TGCGCCAGCAGCCCTACTAGCGCTACAGATACGCAGTATTTT.

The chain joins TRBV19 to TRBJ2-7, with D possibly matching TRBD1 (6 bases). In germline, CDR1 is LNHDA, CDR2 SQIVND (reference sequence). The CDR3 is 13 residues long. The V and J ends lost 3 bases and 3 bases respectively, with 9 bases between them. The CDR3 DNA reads TGTGCCAGTAGTATTCGGGACAACTACGAGCAGTACTTC. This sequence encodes CASSIRDNYEQYF. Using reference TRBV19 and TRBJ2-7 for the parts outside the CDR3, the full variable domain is DGGITQSPKYLFRKEGQNVTLSCEQNLNHDAMYWYRQDPGQGLRLIYYSQIVNDFQKGDIAEGYSVSREKKESFPLTVTSAQKNPTAFYLCASSIRDNYEQYFGPGTRLTVT.

The DNA of the CDR3 is TGTGCCAGCAGCTTAGATGTTTGGGACAGGGGGTACGAGCAGTACTTC. Its protein product is CASSLDVWDRGYEQYF. V is TRBV11-2 and J is TRBJ2-7; 11 nucleotides align to TRBD1. J gave up 4 bases and V 0 bases, and 5 bases lay outside the gene matches. The CDR3 loop spans 16 amino acids. The germline V gene encodes CDR1 SGHAT and CDR2 FQNNGV.

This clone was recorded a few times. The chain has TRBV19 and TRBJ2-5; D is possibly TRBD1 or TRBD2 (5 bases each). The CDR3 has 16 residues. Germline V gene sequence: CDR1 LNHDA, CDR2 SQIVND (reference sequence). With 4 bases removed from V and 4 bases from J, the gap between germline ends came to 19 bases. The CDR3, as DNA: TGTGCCAGTAGTAGAGGATCGGGGCCGCCTCCAGAGACCCAGTACTTC. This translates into CASSRGSGPPPETQYF.

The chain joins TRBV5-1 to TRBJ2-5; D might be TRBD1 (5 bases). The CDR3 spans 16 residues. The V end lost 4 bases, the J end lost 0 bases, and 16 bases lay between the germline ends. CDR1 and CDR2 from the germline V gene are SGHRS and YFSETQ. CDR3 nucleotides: TGCGCCAGCAGCCATAACGGGTGGGGCGACCAAGAGACCCAGTACTTC. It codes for CASSHNGWGDQETQYF.

The CDR3 here is CSAPRRLEQFF. Here the CDR3 DNA reads TGCAGTGCGCCTAGGAGGCTTGAGCAGTTCTTC. The V and J genes are TRBV20-1 and TRBJ2-1; maybe TRBD2 (5 bases). Trimming removed 6 bases from V and 9 bases from J, with 12 bases in between. This CDR3 has 11 amino acids. Germline loops: CDR1 DFQATT, CDR2 SNEGSKA (reference sequence).

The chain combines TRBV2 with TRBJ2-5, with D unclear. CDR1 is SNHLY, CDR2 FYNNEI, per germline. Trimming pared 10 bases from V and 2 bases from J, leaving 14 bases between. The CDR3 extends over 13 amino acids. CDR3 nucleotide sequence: TGTGCCACCGAGACCCAGAAACAAGAGACCCAGTACTTC. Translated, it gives CATETQKQETQYF.

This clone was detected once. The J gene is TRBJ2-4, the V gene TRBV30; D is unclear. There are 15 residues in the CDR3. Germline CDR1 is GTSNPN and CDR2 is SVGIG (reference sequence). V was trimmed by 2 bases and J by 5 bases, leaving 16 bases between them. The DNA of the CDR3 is TGTGCCTGGAGTCCCGACACCGAGGCCCAAAACATTCAGTACTTC. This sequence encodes CAWSPDTEAQNIQYF.